A single sample is the source of the 16 T cell receptor beta chains below, sequenced in a study of shared clonotypes between healthy human individuals. Here immunoSEQ multiplex PCR was the method, and the copy in TCRdb shows in-frame clones only, minus some. The sample holds about 460,000 clones; over 60% are singletons and the top ten take 12%. Sequenced input: PBMCs. These TCRs come from a middle-aged woman in good health. Some clones in this sample may be carry-over from other donors' samples.

This chain uses TRBV9 with TRBJ2-3; the match to TRBD1 covers 7 bases. Trimming cost V 3 bases and J 5 bases; bases outside gene matches: 3. Germline V CDR1 and CDR2: SGDLS, YYNGEE. CDR3 length: 13 residues. DNA of the CDR3: TGTGCCAGCAGCGGAACAGGGGAAGATACGCAGTATTTT. Its protein is CASSGTGEDTQYF.

Concerning this clone itself: This likely stems from a read error, as it lies one base from a far larger clone. Other DNA sequences within the sample encode an identical CDR3. The rearrangement uses TRBV30 and TRBJ2-6; D gene ambiguous. V lost 3 bases and J 2 bases, leaving 5 bases between the germline ends. Germline V CDR1 and CDR2: GTSNPN, SVGIG (reference sequence). This CDR3 region has 13 residues. The CDR3 region is CAWSRAGANVLTF. The CDR3 DNA follows: TGTGCCTGGAGCCGAGCTGGGGCCAACGTCCTGACTTTC.

In its sample, this clone was seen many times. The chain couples TRBV7-3 to TRBJ2-2; no clear D. The germline V gene has CDR1 SGHTA and CDR2 FQGTGA. V was shortened by 1 base and J by 6 bases, with 6 bases between the two germline ends. The CDR3 extends over 13 amino acids. This chain's CDR3 is CASSLIGSGELFF. In nucleotides, the CDR3 is TGTGCCAGCAGCTTAATAGGGTCCGGGGAGCTGTTTTTT.

This clone was seen more than once but under ten times. The chain is built from TRBV5-1 and TRBJ1-1, with D unclear. Trimming removed 2 bases from V and 5 bases from J, with 13 bases in between. CDR1 is SGHRS and CDR2 is YFSETQ in the germline V gene. This CDR3 is built from 14 residues. In DNA form, the CDR3 reads TGCGCCAGCAGCTTACAGCCGGCCCAAACTGAAGCTTTCTTT. This gives the protein CASSLQPAQTEAFF.

Comments on this clone: A far larger clone is only one base removed, so a read error is likely. The sample holds other DNA sequences that translate to the same CDR3. This sequence joins TRBV4-1 and TRBJ2-2, with 9 bases aligning to TRBD2. The CDR3 length is 16 residues. The germline CDR1 and CDR2 sequences are MGHRA and YSYEKL. The CDR3 DNA follows: TGCGCCAGCAGCCTCTTAGCGGGAGTGCGTACCGGGGAGCTGTTTTTC. Protein sequence: CASSLLAGVRTGELFF.

This clone was seen ten or more times. The chain uses TRBV30 and TRBJ2-7; 7 nucleotides align to TRBD1. Germline CDR1 is GTSNPN and CDR2 is SVGIG (reference sequence). The CDR3 consists of 12 residues. Unmatched junction bases numbered 6, after V lost 7 bases and J lost 3 bases. The CDR3 DNA reads as TGTGCCTCCGGGACAGACTACTACGAGCAGTACTTC. Encoded protein: CASGTDYYEQYF.

This chain joins TRBV28 and TRBJ2-7; TRBD1 agrees at 9 bases. The CDR3 is made up of 18 amino acids. The germline CDR1 and CDR2 sequences are MDHEN and SYDVKM. After removal of 3 bases from V and 6 bases from J, the junction contained 18 bases not matched to a gene. This CDR3 is CASSFIRTLRDRDREQYF. DNA for the CDR3: TGTGCCAGCAGTTTCATCCGGACCCTCCGGGACAGGGACCGCGAGCAGTACTTC.

For this clone: This could be a read error, since a much larger clone is one nucleotide away. This CDR3 is CASGLGTYMNTEAFF. CDR3 coding DNA: TGTGCCAGCGGCTTAGGGACATACATGAACACTGAAGCTTTCTTT. The chain couples TRBV7-8 to TRBJ1-1, with a tentative D call TRBD1 (6 bases). The CDR3 sequence is 15 residues long. CDR1 SGHVS and CDR2 FQNEAQ come from the germline V gene.

The chain uses TRBV9 and TRBJ2-3; TRBD2 agrees at 9 bases. Germline loops: CDR1 SGDLS, CDR2 YYNGEE. The CDR3 has 16 residues. After removal of 3 bases from V and 1 base from J, the junction contained 6 bases not matched to a gene. The CDR3 loop is CASSALAGRGTDTQYF. The CDR3 DNA reads TGTGCCAGCAGCGCCCTAGCGGGACGGGGCACAGATACGCAGTATTTT.

This clone has ten or more counts. The CDR3 DNA reads TGTGCCAGCAGTGAACGGACTAGCGGGATCAATGAGCAGTTCTTC. Its protein is CASSERTSGINEQFF. The rearrangement links TRBV6-1 to TRBJ2-1; 12 positions agree with TRBD2. J was trimmed by 6 bases and V by 2 bases; bases with no gene match: 2. The germline V gene encodes CDR1 MNHNS and CDR2 SASEGT. This CDR3 has 15 residues.

This clone was detected only a few times. This likely came from a read error, as a far larger clone is one base away. V usage is TRBV10-2 and J usage is TRBJ1-1, with D perhaps TRBD1 (5 bases). This CDR3 is built from 15 residues. Germline V lookup: CDR1 WSHSY, CDR2 SAAADI. V shed 11 bases and J shed 6 bases, with 25 bases lying between them. The CDR3 spells CASGEADRRDPEAFF. As DNA, the CDR3 is TGCGCCTCGGGGGAGGCGGACCGTCGGGATCCTGAAGCTTTCTTT.

The rearrangement joins TRBV5-1 to TRBJ1-3; the D gene is possibly TRBD1 (6 bases). CDR3 size: 14 residues. Trimming pared 2 bases from V and 3 bases from J, leaving 9 bases between. Germline values: CDR1 SGHRS, CDR2 YFSETQ. The CDR3 loop reads CASSFRGGGNTIYF. The CDR3 nucleotides are TGCGCCAGCAGCTTCAGGGGAGGTGGAAACACCATATATTTT.

The chain joins TRBV2 to TRBJ2-7, with D perhaps being TRBD1 or TRBD2 (5 bases each). The V gene lost 6 bases and the J gene lost 9 bases, with 15 bases spanning the gap. This CDR3 comprises 12 residues. The germline CDR1 and CDR2 sequences are SNHLY and FYNNEI. The CDR3 nucleotides are TGTGCCAGCAGGGGAGACAGCACGAGGCAGTACTTC. It yields the protein CASRGDSTRQYF.

The CDR3 is CERHEQYF. CDR3 sequence (DNA): TGTGAAAGACACGAGCAGTACTTC. This chain links TRBV6-1 with TRBJ2-5; the D is unclear. The DNA end favors TRBJ2-7, so the J call may be wrong. The CDR3 covers 8 residues. From germline, CDR1 is MNHNS and CDR2 SASEGT.

This clone was seen more than once but under ten times. A read error is likely here: a far larger clone is one base away. The CDR3 nucleotides read TGCAGCGTTACGACAGGGGACGAGCAGTACTTC. This codes for CSVTTGDEQYF. J is TRBJ2-7 and V is TRBV29-1, with TRBD1 matching 8 bases. Per the germline V gene, CDR1 is SQVTM and CDR2 is ANQGSEA. The CDR3 has 11 amino acids. The trim removed 5 bases at V and 5 bases at J, leaving 2 bases unmatched.

About this clone itself: The likely explanation is a read error, given a far larger clone one base away. The gene calls are TRBV6-6 and TRBJ2-5; 9 nucleotides line up with TRBD2. Germline lookup yields CDR1 MNHNY and CDR2 SVGAGI (reference sequence). The CDR3 contains 16 residues. The V gene end was trimmed by 7 bases and the J gene end by 5 bases; junction bases not matched to a gene: 14. The CDR3 sequence: CASTETEREVVETQYF. CDR3 coding DNA: TGTGCCAGCACGGAGACGGAGCGGGAGGTCGTGGAGACCCAGTACTTC.